These 14 T cell receptor beta chains share one sample of origin, sequenced in a study of T cells expressing NK-cell markers. Using the 5' RACE reads, TCRdb records one entry per CDR3 protein without DNA. In all, the sample yields about 170,000 distinct CDR3 sequences. Input material: blood T cells: a sorted CD56 or NKG2C T cell subset, CD4+ or CD8+ T cells, or bulk PBMC T cells (not recorded which). These receptors came from a man aged 18-69 years in good health.

V usage is TRBV13 and J usage is TRBJ2-7; there is no DNA to check the TCRdb D call of TRBD1. Germline CDR1 PRHDT, CDR2 FYEKMQ (reference sequence). The CDR3 extends over 13 amino acids. The CDR3 spells CASSFQGAYEQYF.

J is TRBJ1-5 and V is TRBV3-1; lacking DNA, the TRBD1 call made by TCRdb goes unchecked. The CDR3 contains 15 residues. CDR1 and CDR2 from the germline V gene are LGHDT and YNNKEL (reference sequence). CDR3 residues: CASSQDTGGNQPQHF.

The V call is TRBV24-1, the J call TRBJ2-1; TCRdb's D gene call, TRBD1, goes unchecked for lack of DNA. The CDR3 totals 15 residues. The germline gives CDR1 KGHDR, CDR2 SFDVKD. CDR3 protein: CATSAGQGAHGEQFF.

The rearrangement links TRBV28 to TRBJ2-1; TCRdb indicates TRBD1, and absent DNA this call remains unverified. The CDR3 loop spans 13 amino acids. Germline CDR1 reads MDHEN; CDR2 reads SYDVKM. The CDR3 spells CASSTTGVDEQFF.

The CDR3 protein is CAAPRAETYTEAFF. The chain recombines TRBV27 with TRBJ1-1. CDR3 length: 14 residues. Germline V gene lookup returns CDR1 MNHEY and CDR2 SMNVEV (reference sequence).

J is TRBJ1-2 and V is TRBV20-1; TCRdb's assignment of TRBD1 cannot be checked, as there is no DNA. The CDR3 contains 15 residues. Germline CDR1 and CDR2: DFQATT and SNEGSKA (reference sequence). CDR3 sequence reads: CSASPLGQAGRGYTF.

The chain couples TRBV6-4 to TRBJ1-2. Germline loops: CDR1 MRHNA, CDR2 SNTAGT. This CDR3 is built from 18 residues. CDR3 amino acids: CASSDSRRSASSGYGYTF.

The CDR3 is CSAKSLAGDSYEQYF. The chain is built from TRBV20-1 and TRBJ2-7; the D call of TRBD1 rests on TCRdb alone, since no DNA is present to check it. Per the germline V gene, CDR1 is DFQATT and CDR2 is SNEGSKA (reference sequence). The CDR3 runs 15 residues.

V is TRBV19 and J is TRBJ1-6. The germline gives CDR1 LNHDA, CDR2 SQIVND (reference sequence). The CDR3 length is 14 residues. CDR3 sequence: CASSITQLNSPLHF.

The chain has TRBV29-1 and TRBJ1-1. CDR1 is SQVTM and CDR2 is ANQGSEA in the germline V gene. The CDR3 has 11 amino acids. CDR3 region: CSAEMNTEAFF.

This sequence joins TRBV12-3 or TRBV12-4 and TRBJ2-5; the TCRdb call, TRBD2, lacks DNA for checking. There are 15 residues in the CDR3. Here the CDR3 reads CASRKHSGDQETQYF.

This chain joins TRBV27 and TRBJ2-3; the TCRdb call, TRBD1, lacks DNA for checking. CDR1 MNHEY and CDR2 SMNVEV come from the germline V gene (reference sequence). CDR3 length equals 17 residues. CDR3 sequence reads: CASSPPLRGSSTDTQYF.

The chain links TRBV4-2 to TRBJ2-2. Germline V lookup: CDR1 LGHNA, CDR2 YNFKEQ. The CDR3 loop spans 13 amino acids. The CDR3: CASSQLEPGELFF.

J is TRBJ2-6 and V is TRBV2; TCRdb reports TRBD2, a call that lacks DNA to check it against. This CDR3 is built from 14 residues. Germline V gives CDR1 SNHLY, CDR2 FYNNEI. The CDR3: CASTRGSGANVLTF.